One sample yielded the 16 T cell receptor beta chains listed below, sequenced in a study of regulatory T cells in long-lasting Graves disease. As to time point: persistent/refractory GD, antithyroid drugs over 5 years with positive TRAb. The TCR library used RNA extracted from PBMCs. TCR beta libraries were built with iRepertoire HTBI primers and Arm-PCR of CDR3 regions. One entry per CDR3 protein, called by TCRdb with MiXCR from the multiplex PCR reads. In the table there are about 470,000 distinct CDR3 sequences, 20% to 25% of which are singletons. The sample was peripheral blood mononuclear cells (PBMCs), taken when the disease was refractory, from a patient treated with antithyroid drugs. These TCRs come from a female donor with Graves disease.

This clonotype was seen at least ten times. The rearrangement links TRBV12-3 or TRBV12-4 to TRBJ2-5; the match to TRBD1 covers 8 bases. This CDR3 spans 14 amino acids. With V trimmed by 5 bases and J by 3 bases, 5 bases remained unmatched. This chain's CDR3 is CASSPGQGKETQYF. The CDR3 DNA follows: TGTGCCAGCAGTCCCGGACAGGGAAAAGAGACCCAGTACTTC.

This clonotype was seen repeatedly, ten times or more. The chain couples TRBV9 to TRBJ1-6; 7 bases map to TRBD1. The germline V gene encodes CDR1 SGDLS and CDR2 YYNGEE. V lost 3 bases and J lost 9; bases outside the gene matches: 3. The CDR3 consists of 13 residues. In nucleotides, the CDR3 is TGTGCCAGCAGCGAACGGGACAGTTCACCCCTCCACTTT. As protein: CASSERDSSPLHF.

To note about this clonotype: A junction end diverges from the germline sequence, so it may reflect a read error. The chain uses TRBV7-2 and TRBJ1-1; D call uncertain. This CDR3 is built from 13 residues. The germline V gene encodes CDR1 SGHTA and CDR2 FQGNSA. CDR3 amino acids: CVSSLGWGTEAFF. The CDR3 DNA is TGTGTCAGCAGCTTAGGGTGGGGCACTGAAGCTTTCTTT. The variable domain in full, with the rest retrieved from reference TRBV7-2 and TRBJ1-1, is GAGVSQSPSNKVTEKGKDVELRCDPISGHTALYWYRQSLGQGLEFLIYFQGNSAPDKSGLPSDRFSAERTGGSVSTLTIQRTQQEDSAVYLCVSSLGWGTEAFFGQGTRLTVV.

This clonotype showed up many times. The genes are TRBV6-5 and TRBJ2-7; D ambiguous. The germline V and J ends were trimmed by 0 bases and 6 bases, with 15 bases remaining between them. Looked up from germline, CDR1 is MNHEY and CDR2 is SVGAGI. The CDR3 contains 15 residues. The CDR3 DNA reads as TGTGCCAGCAGTTACTCCCGACCCAAATCTGCCGAGCAGTACTTC. It is translated as CASSYSRPKSAEQYF.

This clonotype was observed many times. The chain combines TRBV28 with TRBJ2-5; 14 bases line up with TRBD2. The CDR3 covers 18 residues. The germline CDR1 and CDR2 sequences are MDHEN and SYDVKM. V shed 5 bases and J 4 bases; nucleotides not matched to a gene: 12. The CDR3 DNA sequence: TGTGCCAGCAGTCTCTCCCCGACTAGCGGGAGGGCCTCAGAGACCCAGTACTTC. This sequence encodes CASSLSPTSGRASETQYF.

V and J are TRBV29-1 and TRBJ2-7, with D uncertain. Trimming stripped 7 bases from V and 6 bases from J, with 10 bases between. This CDR3 contains 10 residues. Looked up from germline, CDR1 is SQVTM and CDR2 is ANQGSEA. CDR3 in amino acids: CSADDGEQYF. Here the CDR3 DNA reads TGCAGCGCAGACGACGGCGAGCAGTACTTC.

The rearrangement joins TRBV28 to TRBJ2-1; 7 bases align to TRBD1. Germline V gene sequence: CDR1 MDHEN, CDR2 SYDVKM. The CDR3 consists of 13 residues. The V gene end was trimmed by 5 bases and the J gene end by 6 bases; junction bases not matched to a gene: 4. The CDR3 loop is CASSPGTANEQFF. DNA for the CDR3: TGTGCCAGCAGTCCCGGGACAGCCAATGAGCAGTTCTTC.

This clonotype was counted at least ten times. V is TRBV7-2 and J is TRBJ1-1; tentatively, D is TRBD1 (6 bases). V was trimmed by 8 bases and J by 1 base, leaving 11 bases between them. There are 13 residues in the CDR3. The germline V gene encodes CDR1 SGHTA and CDR2 FQGNSA. CDR3 sequence: CASQAGANTEAFF. CDR3 nucleotide sequence: TGTGCCAGCCAGGCGGGGGCGAACACTGAAGCTTTCTTT.

This clonotype was found many times. This sequence joins TRBV27 and TRBJ2-2; TRBD2 matches 7 bases. V dropped 7 bases and J dropped 7; count of bases not matched to a gene: 6. Germline lookup yields CDR1 MNHEY and CDR2 SMNVEV (reference sequence). The CDR3 consists of 13 residues. CDR3 DNA: TGTGCCAGCAATGGCGGGAGTCACGGGGAGCTGTTTTTT. It codes for CASNGGSHGELFF.

This clonotype was recorded at least ten times. The chain has TRBV11-2 and TRBJ2-5; 9 nucleotides match TRBD1. The CDR3 is 15 amino acids. The V segment lost 5 bases and the J segment 5 bases; nucleotides outside the gene matches: 9. Germline loops: CDR1 SGHAT, CDR2 FQNNGV. The CDR3 here is CASSPGQGVEETQYF. The CDR3 nucleotides are TGTGCCAGCAGCCCGGGACAGGGTGTTGAGGAGACCCAGTACTTC.

This chain uses TRBV29-1 with TRBJ1-1; D ambiguous. The CDR3 length is 10 residues. The V and J ends lost 5 bases and 3 bases respectively, with 4 bases between them. Germline CDR1 SQVTM, CDR2 ANQGSEA. The CDR3 nucleotides are TGCAGCGTTCGGGACACTGAAGCTTTCTTT. As protein: CSVRDTEAFF.

This clonotype came up many times. The V and J genes are TRBV28 and TRBJ1-2, with D uncertain. The CDR3 has 14 residues. Germline loops: CDR1 MDHEN, CDR2 SYDVKM. V was pared by 2 bases and J by 2 bases, with 9 bases between. The CDR3 is CASSLRVGNYGYTF. CDR3 DNA: TGTGCCAGCAGTTTAAGGGTCGGCAACTATGGCTACACCTTC.

This chain connects TRBV19 to TRBJ2-7; 9 nucleotides match TRBD2. With 1 base clipped from V and 0 bases from J, the junction kept 4 bases outside the gene matches. The CDR3 length is 16 residues. Germline CDR1 LNHDA, CDR2 SQIVND (reference sequence). The CDR3 is CASSIGLAGVSYEQYF. CDR3 in DNA: TGTGCCAGTAGTATAGGGTTAGCGGGAGTCTCCTACGAGCAGTACTTC.

The chain carries TRBV11-2 and TRBJ2-7; D is perhaps TRBD2 (6 bases). The germline gives CDR1 SGHAT, CDR2 FQNNGV. The V end was cut by 6 bases, the J end by 4 bases, with 16 bases between. The length of the CDR3 is 14 residues. The DNA of the CDR3 is TGTGCCAGCAGTTTAAAGGGCGGAGGGTACGAGCAGTACTTC. It specifies CASSLKGGGYEQYF.

The rearrangement links TRBV7-9 to TRBJ2-1; no clear D gene. Germline V gene lookup returns CDR1 SEHNR and CDR2 FQNEAQ (reference sequence). The CDR3 extends over 17 amino acids. V was pared by 4 bases and J by 3 bases, with 19 bases between. The CDR3 DNA follows: TGTGCCAGCAGCTCCTACACTAAGTCTCGCTTCTACAATGAGCAGTTCTTC. Residues: CASSSYTKSRFYNEQFF.

This clonotype was observed a few times. The chain combines TRBV5-1 with TRBJ2-5, with D possibly being TRBD1 (8 bases). CDR3 length equals 16 residues. In germline, CDR1 is SGHRS, CDR2 YFSETQ. V was clipped by 1 base and J by 5 bases, with 18 bases between them. CDR3 protein: CASSLSRDRRGETQYF. The DNA for the CDR3 is TGCGCCAGCAGCTTGTCCCGGGACAGGCGGGGGGAGACCCAGTACTTC.